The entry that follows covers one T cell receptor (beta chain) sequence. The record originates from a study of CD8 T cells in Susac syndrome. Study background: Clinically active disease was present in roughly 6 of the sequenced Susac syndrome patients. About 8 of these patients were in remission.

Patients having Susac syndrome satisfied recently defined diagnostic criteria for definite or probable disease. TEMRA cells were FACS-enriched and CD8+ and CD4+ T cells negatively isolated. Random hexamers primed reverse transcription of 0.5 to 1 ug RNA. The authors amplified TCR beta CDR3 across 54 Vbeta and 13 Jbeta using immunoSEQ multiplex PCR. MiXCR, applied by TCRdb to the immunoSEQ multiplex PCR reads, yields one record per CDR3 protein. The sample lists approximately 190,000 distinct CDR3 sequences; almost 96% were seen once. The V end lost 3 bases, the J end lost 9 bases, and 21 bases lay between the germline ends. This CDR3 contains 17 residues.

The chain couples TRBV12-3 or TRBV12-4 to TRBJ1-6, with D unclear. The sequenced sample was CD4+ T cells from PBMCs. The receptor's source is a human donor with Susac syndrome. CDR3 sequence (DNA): TGTGCCAGCAGTTTTGGTCGAATCCCCGTTTTAGGTTCACCCCTCCACTTT. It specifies CASSFGRIPVLGSPLHF.